This T cell receptor beta chain was identified during a study of blood T cell repertoires in COVID-19. Study-level information: Both acute and convalescent COVID-19 samples were obtained from the United States, Italy and Spain. The analysed material was cDNA or gDNA that came from T cells, B-cell-depleted T cells, or PBMCs.

Living in 24 US areas, the participants were between roughly 18 and 95 years of age. Germline-derived CDR1 and CDR2 are SGHVS and FQNEAQ. V was pared by 4 bases and J by 4 bases, with 13 bases between. This CDR3 spans 14 amino acids. Authors' processing steps: Cell counts per sample came from amplifying reference gene primers. Profiling relied on immunoSEQ multiplex PCR, and the TCRdb table lists in-frame clones only, not all of them. V, J and clone size reflect that table, while D and trimming were determined from the DNA. In the table there are hundreds of thousands of clones, around 89% of which are singletons.

This clonotype originated in a woman younger than 30 with acute COVID-19. The rearrangement joins TRBV7-8 to TRBJ1-1; unclear D gene. The sequencing input was PBMCs or T cells enriched from blood (not recorded which). The CDR3 protein is CASSSYTSGTEAFF. As DNA, the CDR3 is TGTGCCAGCAGCTCCTATACCTCTGGCACTGAAGCTTTCTTT.